The entry below describes one T cell receptor beta chain. Antigen specificity is unknown. RNA totalling about 0.45 to 1 ug underwent reverse transcription with random hexamers. Multiplex PCR with immunoSEQ amplified the TCR beta CDR3 across 54 Vbeta and 13 Jbeta. TCRdb recomputed calls from the immunoSEQ multiplex PCR reads with MiXCR, one row per CDR3 protein. The sample lists fewer than 150,000 distinct CDR3 sequences; about 93% were seen once. The sample is drawn from a study of CD8 T cells in Susac syndrome. Overall study results and limits: Acknowledgment was made by the study that its TCR sequencing and HLA analysis involved a relatively small number of individuals.

The V end lost 2 bases, the J end lost 4 bases, and 9 bases lay between the germline ends. The CDR3 sequence is 14 residues long. Germline lookup yields CDR1 MNHEY and CDR2 SMNVEV (reference sequence). Negative isolation yielded CD4+ and CD8+ T cells, and FACS enriched TEMRA cells. Source material: CD8+ T cells from PBMCs. The chain has TRBV27 and TRBJ1-5, with D possibly being TRBD1 (5 bases). The source is a human donor with multiple sclerosis. CDR3 loop: CASSLGGNNQPQHF. DNA for the CDR3: TGTGCCAGCAGTTTAGGGGGGAATAATCAGCCCCAGCATTTT.